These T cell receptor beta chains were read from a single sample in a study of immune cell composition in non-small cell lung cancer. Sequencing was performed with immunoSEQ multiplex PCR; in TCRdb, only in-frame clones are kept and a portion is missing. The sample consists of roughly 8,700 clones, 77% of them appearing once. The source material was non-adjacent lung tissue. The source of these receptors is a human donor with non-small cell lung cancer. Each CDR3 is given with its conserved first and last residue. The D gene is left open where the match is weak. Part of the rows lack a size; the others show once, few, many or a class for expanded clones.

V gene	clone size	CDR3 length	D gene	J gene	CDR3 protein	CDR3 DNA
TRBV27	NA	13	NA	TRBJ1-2	CASSGGGDYGYTF	TGTGCCAGCAGTGGCGGGGGGGACTATGGCTACACCTTC
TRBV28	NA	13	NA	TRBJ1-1	CASSLVRGTEAFF	TGTGCCAGCAGTTTAGTTAGGGGAACTGAAGCTTTCTTT
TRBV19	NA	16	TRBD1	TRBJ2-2	CASSRRGTGGSGELFF	TGTGCCAGTAGTCGTAGGGGGACAGGGGGCTCCGGGGAGCTGTTTTTT
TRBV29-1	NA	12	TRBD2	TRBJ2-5	CSVGGGIETQYF	TGCAGCGTGGGCGGGGGGATAGAGACCCAGTACTTC
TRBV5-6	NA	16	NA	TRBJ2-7	CASSLAGAPGDYEQYF	TGTGCCAGCAGCTTGGCCGGGGCACCCGGGGACTACGAGCAGTACTTC
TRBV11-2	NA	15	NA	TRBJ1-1	CASSLGNRVGTEAFF	TGTGCCAGCAGCTTAGGGAACAGGGTTGGGACTGAAGCTTTCTTT
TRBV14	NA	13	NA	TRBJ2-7	CASSHPPRHEQYF	TGTGCCAGCAGCCACCCACCCCGCCACGAGCAGTACTTC
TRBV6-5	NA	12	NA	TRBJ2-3	CASSRQGDTQYF	TGTGCCAGCAGCCGACAAGGAGATACGCAGTATTTT
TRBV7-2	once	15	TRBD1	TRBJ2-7	CASSPQRTGSYEQYF	TGCGCCAGCAGCCCCCAAAGGACAGGTTCCTACGAGCAGTACTTC
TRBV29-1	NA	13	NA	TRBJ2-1	CSVEDHEGYEQFF	TGCAGCGTTGAAGATCACGAGGGCTATGAGCAGTTCTTC
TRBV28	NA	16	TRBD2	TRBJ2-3	CASSPFSLADTDTQYF	TGTGCCAGCAGCCCATTCAGTCTAGCGGACACAGATACGCAGTATTTT
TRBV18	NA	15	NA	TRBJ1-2	CASSRQQDRIYGYTF	TGTGCCAGCTCACGACAGCAGGACAGAATCTATGGCTACACCTTC
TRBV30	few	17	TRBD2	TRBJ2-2	CAWSVRAGGQNTGELFF	TGTGCCTGGAGTGTACGGGCGGGGGGTCAAAACACCGGGGAGCTGTTTTTT
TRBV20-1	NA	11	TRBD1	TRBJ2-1	CSARDRDEQFF	TGCAGTGCTAGGGACAGGGATGAGCAGTTCTTC
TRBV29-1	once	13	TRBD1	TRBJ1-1	CSVGLRGDTEAFF	TGCAGCGTGGGTCTCAGGGGGGACACTGAAGCTTTCTTT
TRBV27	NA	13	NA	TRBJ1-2	CASSPSTVYGYTF	TGTGCCAGCAGTCCCTCGACCGTCTATGGCTACACCTTC
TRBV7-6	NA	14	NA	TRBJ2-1	CASSAGGSYNEQFF	TGTGCCAGCAGCGCAGGGGGGTCCTACAATGAGCAGTTCTTC
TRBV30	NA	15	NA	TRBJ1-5	CAWSGKDRPNQPQHF	TGTGCCTGGAGTGGGAAGGACAGACCTAATCAGCCCCAGCATTTT
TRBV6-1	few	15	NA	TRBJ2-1	CASSALTSFANEQFF	TGTGCCAGCAGTGCGTTAACTAGCTTCGCAAATGAGCAGTTCTTC
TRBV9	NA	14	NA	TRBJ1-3	CASSVESTGNTIYF	TGTGCCAGCAGCGTAGAGAGTACTGGAAACACCATATATTTT
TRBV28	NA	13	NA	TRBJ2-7	CASRTGIRGEQYF	TGTGCCAGCAGGACCGGGATCAGAGGCGAGCAGTACTTC
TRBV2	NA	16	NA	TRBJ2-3	CASSPLKAVSTDTQYF	TGTGCCAGCAGTCCCCTGAAAGCGGTTAGCACAGATACGCAGTATTTT
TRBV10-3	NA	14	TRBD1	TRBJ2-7	CAIRNVGTVYEQYF	TGTGCCATCCGGAACGTCGGGACAGTCTACGAGCAGTACTTC
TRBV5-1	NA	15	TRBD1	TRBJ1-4	CASRTGQGYDEKLFF	TGCGCCAGCAGAACCGGACAGGGGTACGATGAAAAACTGTTTTTT
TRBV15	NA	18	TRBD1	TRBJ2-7	CATSKGIRGTGGSYEQYF	TGTGCCACCAGCAAAGGGATTCGTGGGACAGGGGGATCCTACGAGCAGTACTTC
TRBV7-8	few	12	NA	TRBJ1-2	CASSLDTYGYTF	TGTGCCAGCAGCTTAGACACCTATGGCTACACCTTC
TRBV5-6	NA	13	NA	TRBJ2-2	CASSLITTGELFF	TGTGCCAGCAGCTTGATTACGACCGGGGAGCTGTTTTTT
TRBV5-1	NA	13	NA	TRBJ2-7	CASSFDRTTEQYF	TGCGCCAGCAGCTTCGATAGGACGACAGAGCAGTACTTC
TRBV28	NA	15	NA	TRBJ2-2	CASSPGTRVAGELFF	TGTGCCAGCAGCCCCGGGACCCGGGTCGCCGGGGAGCTGTTTTTT
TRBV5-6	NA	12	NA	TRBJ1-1	CASSFDSTEAFF	TGTGCCAGCAGCTTCGATTCGACTGAAGCTTTCTTT
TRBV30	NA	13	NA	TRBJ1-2	CACRTPANYGYTF	TGTGCCTGTAGGACACCTGCTAACTATGGCTACACCTTC
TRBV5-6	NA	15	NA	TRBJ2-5	CASSLANLKKKTQYF	TGTGCCAGCAGCTTGGCGAACTTAAAGAAGAAGACCCAGTACTTC